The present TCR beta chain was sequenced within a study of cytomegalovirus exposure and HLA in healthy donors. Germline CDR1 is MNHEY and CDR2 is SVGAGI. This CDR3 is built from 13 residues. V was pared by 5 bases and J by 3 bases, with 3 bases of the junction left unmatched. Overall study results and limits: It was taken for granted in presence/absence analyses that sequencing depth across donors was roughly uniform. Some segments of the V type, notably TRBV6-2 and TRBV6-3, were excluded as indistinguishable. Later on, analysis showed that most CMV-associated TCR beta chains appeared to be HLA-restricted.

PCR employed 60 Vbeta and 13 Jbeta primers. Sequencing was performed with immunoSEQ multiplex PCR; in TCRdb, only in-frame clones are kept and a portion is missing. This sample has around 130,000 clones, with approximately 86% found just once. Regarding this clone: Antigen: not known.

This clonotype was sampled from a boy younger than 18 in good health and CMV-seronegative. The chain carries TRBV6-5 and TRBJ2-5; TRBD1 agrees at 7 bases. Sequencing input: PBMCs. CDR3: CASSTGTEETQYF. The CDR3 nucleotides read TGTGCCAGCAGTACGGGGACAGAAGAGACCCAGTACTTC.